This T cell receptor (beta chain) came from a study of T cell clusters in autoimmune cytopenias. Looking at the study overall: A median of roughly 53,000 TRB reads per sample yielded a median approximately 2,500 distinct clonotypes.

The germline V gene encodes CDR1 KGHDR and CDR2 SFDVKD. This CDR3 contains 15 residues. TRB was amplified by touch-down multiplex PCR, primer pools A and B combined. Each CDR3 protein gets one entry in TCRdb, which reprocessed the multiplex PCR reads and gives no DNA. The table for this sample gives about 5,000 distinct CDR3 sequences. TRB amplification used around 0.25 ug of peripheral blood genomic DNA. V gene TRBV24-1 combines with J gene TRBJ2-5; checking the TCRdb D call of TRBD1 is not possible without DNA. The specimen was peripheral blood. The origin of this receptor is a human donor with an autoimmune cytopenia or autoimmune hepatitis (not recorded which). CDR3 sequence reads: CATSDAAPGRETQYF.